These 24 T cell receptor beta chains came from one sample sequenced in a study of shared clonotypes between healthy human individuals. TCRdb's table, derived via immunoSEQ multiplex PCR, lists solely in-frame clones and lacks some. The data show some 2,500,000 clones, under 95% seen once. Source material: naive CD4+ T cells from PBMCs. Stated subset: CD45RA+ positively selected. Receptors originate from a man in his late teens or twenties in good health. Some clones in this sample may be carry-over from other donors' samples.

This chain connects TRBV5-1 to TRBJ1-2, with TRBD1 as a possible D gene (5 bases). Trimming stripped 1 base from V and 1 base from J, with 8 bases between. Germline lookup yields CDR1 SGHRS and CDR2 YFSETQ. The CDR3 is made up of 14 amino acids. The DNA of the CDR3 is TGCGCCAGCAGCTTGTCAGGGCTTAACTATGGCTACACCTTC. It yields the protein CASSLSGLNYGYTF.

The rearrangement links TRBV4-3 to TRBJ2-1; D ambiguous. Between the trimmed V and J ends, which lost 0 bases and 4 bases, there was a span of 10 bases. The CDR3 loop spans 15 amino acids. In germline, CDR1 is LGHNA, CDR2 YSLEER. CDR3 sequence (DNA): TGCGCCAGCAGCCAAGATCTCATACGGTACAATGAGCAGTTCTTC. Protein product: CASSQDLIRYNEQFF.

The gene calls are TRBV9 and TRBJ2-1; tentative D call: TRBD2 (5 bases). The CDR3 is 15 amino acids. The germline gives CDR1 SGDLS, CDR2 YYNGEE. V lost 6 bases and J 4 bases, leaving 17 bases between the germline ends. Here the CDR3 DNA reads TGTGCCAGCACGCGGACGGACTCGTCTTACAATGAGCAGTTCTTC. Residues: CASTRTDSSYNEQFF.

The chain recombines TRBV5-4 with TRBJ2-7, with D perhaps TRBD1 or TRBD2 (5 bases each). The V end lost 3 bases, the J end lost 3 bases, and 13 bases lay between the germline ends. Per germline, CDR1 SGHNT and CDR2 YYREEE (reference sequence). This CDR3 has 14 residues. The CDR3 is CASSSGTRHYEQYF. CDR3 in DNA: TGTGCCAGCAGCTCAGGGACCAGACACTACGAGCAGTACTTC. The variable domain in full, completed from reference TRBV5-4 and TRBJ2-7, reads ETGVTQSPTHLIKTRGQQVTLRCSSQSGHNTVSWYQQALGQGPQFIFQYYREEENGRGNFPPRFSGLQFPNYSSELNVNALELDDSALYLCASSSGTRHYEQYFGPGTRLTVT.

The gene calls are TRBV7-8 and TRBJ2-1; 11 positions agree with TRBD2. The CDR3 length is 16 residues. The V segment lost 5 bases and the J segment 5 bases; nucleotides outside the gene matches: 8. Germline loops: CDR1 SGHVS, CDR2 FQNEAQ. This chain's CDR3 is CASSTLLAGANNEQFF. The CDR3 DNA follows: TGTGCCAGCAGCACGCTACTAGCGGGAGCCAACAATGAGCAGTTCTTC. Variable domain in full (rest from reference TRBV7-8 and TRBJ2-1): GAGVSQSPRYKVAKRGQDVALRCDPISGHVSLFWYQQALGQGPEFLTYFQNEAQLDKSGLPSDRFFAERPEGSVSTLKIQRTQQEDSAVYLCASSTLLAGANNEQFFGPGTRLTVL.

This clone was picked up one time. J is TRBJ2-5 and V is TRBV28, with 9 positions matching TRBD1. With 4 bases clipped from V and 4 bases from J, the junction kept 13 bases outside the gene matches. The CDR3 runs to 17 residues. Germline loops: CDR1 MDHEN, CDR2 SYDVKM. This CDR3 is CASSSNNRGRSGETQYF. The CDR3 DNA is TGTGCCAGCAGTTCCAATAACAGGGGGCGGTCGGGAGAGACCCAGTACTTC.

The gene calls are TRBV28 and TRBJ2-7, with unresolved D. The CDR3 has 12 amino acids. Germline loops: CDR1 MDHEN, CDR2 SYDVKM. Trimming stripped 1 base from V and 2 bases from J, with 3 bases between. The CDR3 DNA follows: TGTGCCAGCAGTTTATATACCTACGAGCAGTACTTC. This gives the protein CASSLYTYEQYF. The full variable domain, rest sourced from reference TRBV28 and TRBJ2-7, is DVKVTQSSRYLVKRTGEKVFLECVQDMDHENMFWYRQDPGLGLRLIYFSYDVKMKEKGDIPEGYSVSREKKERFSLILESASTNQTSMYLCASSLYTYEQYFGPGTRLTVT.

The chain uses TRBV14 and TRBJ2-2; D remains ambiguous. V gave up 6 bases and J gave up 0 bases, with 8 bases separating them. The V gene's germline CDR1 is SGHDN and CDR2 FVKESK. The CDR3 consists of 14 residues. The CDR3 DNA reads as TGTGCCAGCAGGCAGCGCGCGAACACCGGGGAGCTGTTTTTT. This translates into CASRQRANTGELFF.

The chain uses TRBV13 and TRBJ2-7; a weak D match, TRBD1 (6 bases). CDR3 size: 15 residues. Trimming took 5 bases from V and 2 from J, leaving 16 bases between them. Germline assignment: CDR1 PRHDT and CDR2 FYEKMQ (reference sequence). CDR3 in DNA: TGTGCCAGCAGCCGTTTTAGGGACAATCCCTACGAGCAGTACTTC. It yields the protein CASSRFRDNPYEQYF.

The rearrangement uses TRBV5-8 and TRBJ2-7, with 10 bases that match TRBD1. Trimming removed 4 bases from V and 6 bases from J; junction bases left unmatched: 7. The CDR3 extends over 14 amino acids. The germline CDR1 and CDR2 sequences are SGHTS and YDEGEE. The CDR3 bases are TGTGCCAGCAGCCTATCCCGGGACAGGGGCGAGCAGTACTTC. Translation: CASSLSRDRGEQYF. Full variable domain (missing parts from reference TRBV5-8 and TRBJ2-7): EAGVTQSPTHLIKTRGQQATLRCSPISGHTSVYWYQQALGLGLQFLLWYDEGEERNRGNFPPRFSGRQFPNYSSELNVNALELEDSALYLCASSLSRDRGEQYFGPGTRLTVT.

CDR3 in amino acids: CASTPSRGGNEKLFF. In DNA, the CDR3 is TGTGCCAGTACCCCCTCGAGGGGGGGTAATGAAAAACTGTTTTTT. This chain connects TRBV19 to TRBJ1-4; D may be TRBD1 (6 bases). Per the germline V gene, CDR1 is LNHDA and CDR2 is SQIVND (reference sequence). The CDR3 runs to 15 residues. V was pared by 7 bases and J by 4 bases, with 16 bases between.

V and J are TRBV5-8 and TRBJ2-5; D tentatively reads TRBD1 or TRBD2 (5 bases each). CDR3 size: 16 residues. V shed 4 bases and J shed 0 bases, with 16 bases lying between them. Germline CDR1 and CDR2: SGHTS and YDEGEE. The CDR3 region has the DNA TGTGCCAGCAGCCCGAATGGGGGAGAGTACCAAGAGACCCAGTACTTC. Amino acid sequence: CASSPNGGEYQETQYF.

This rearrangement joins TRBV7-9 to TRBJ2-7; the match to TRBD1 covers 8 bases. The germline gives CDR1 SEHNR, CDR2 FQNEAQ (reference sequence). The CDR3 totals 14 residues. V lost 1 base, J lost 5 bases, and 4 bases stayed unmatched. The CDR3 region has the DNA TGTGCCAGCAGCTTAGGACAGGGGTACGACGAGCAGTACTTC. Translating gives CASSLGQGYDEQYF.

The gene calls are TRBV7-2 and TRBJ2-1, with a tentative D call TRBD2 (6 bases). Germline V CDR1 and CDR2: SGHTA, FQGNSA. The CDR3 runs 18 residues. The V end was cut by 5 bases, the J end by 1 base, with 21 bases between. CDR3 residues: CASSPRVWRASSYNEQFF. The CDR3 coding sequence is TGTGCCAGCAGCCCGCGGGTGTGGAGGGCCTCTTCCTACAATGAGCAGTTCTTC. Using reference TRBV7-2 and TRBJ2-1 for the parts outside the CDR3, the full variable domain is GAGVSQSPSNKVTEKGKDVELRCDPISGHTALYWYRQSLGQGLEFLIYFQGNSAPDKSGLPSDRFSAERTGGSVSTLTIQRTQQEDSAVYLCASSPRVWRASSYNEQFFGPGTRLTVL.

The chain couples TRBV9 to TRBJ2-7, with D unresolved. CDR1 is SGDLS and CDR2 is YYNGEE in the germline V gene. V lost 0 bases and J 2 bases, leaving 9 bases between the germline ends. The CDR3 sequence is 14 residues long. Here the CDR3 DNA reads TGTGCCAGCAGCGTAGAGAATAGCCCCTACGAGCAGTACTTC. Its translation: CASSVENSPYEQYF.

The V and J genes are TRBV11-2 and TRBJ2-7, with 7 bases that match TRBD2. J gave up 0 bases and V 5 bases, and 7 bases lay outside the gene matches. The CDR3 length is 15 residues. Germline lookup yields CDR1 SGHAT and CDR2 FQNNGV. This chain's CDR3 is CASSKRDGSSYEQYF. The DNA of the CDR3 is TGTGCCAGCAGCAAGCGGGACGGGAGCTCCTACGAGCAGTACTTC.

This clone was counted once. This chain joins TRBV2 and TRBJ1-2, with a possible D match to TRBD1 (6 bases). V was clipped by 4 bases and J by 4 bases, with 13 bases between them. Germline assignment: CDR1 SNHLY and CDR2 FYNNEI. The CDR3 has 14 amino acids. CDR3 DNA: TGTGCCAGCAGTGGATCGTCGGGGGCCTATGGCTACACCTTC. This sequence encodes CASSGSSGAYGYTF. The full variable domain, completed using reference TRBV2 and TRBJ1-2, is EPEVTQTPSHQVTQMGQEVILRCVPISNHLYFYWYRQILGQKVEFLVSFYNNEISEKSEIFDDQFSVERPDGSNFTLKIRSTKLEDSAMYFCASSGSSGAYGYTFGSGTRLTVV.

On this clone itself: Other DNA sequences in this sample translate to the same CDR3. The chain couples TRBV5-1 to TRBJ1-1; no clear D. The CDR3 sequence is 14 residues long. Germline V gene lookup returns CDR1 SGHRS and CDR2 YFSETQ. V lost 0 bases and J lost 1, with 7 bases in between. Written as DNA, the CDR3 is TGCGCCAGCAGCTTGGTGGGTCAGAACACTGAAGCTTTCTTT. Translating gives CASSLVGQNTEAFF.

The chain couples TRBV7-3 to TRBJ2-6, with D possibly TRBD2 on 5 matching bases. This CDR3 has 14 amino acids. Germline CDR1 and CDR2: SGHTA and FQGTGA. Trimming shortened V by 4 bases and J by 4 bases, and 8 bases separated the two germline ends. The CDR3 DNA sequence: TGTGCCAGCAGCTCCGGAGGAGGGGCCAACGTCCTGACTTTC. Residues: CASSSGGGANVLTF.

This chain uses TRBV2 with TRBJ2-1; no clear D. The CDR3 contains 11 residues. From germline, CDR1 is SNHLY and CDR2 FYNNEI. Trimming pared 1 base from V and 10 bases from J, leaving 5 bases between. CDR3 in amino acids: CASSEVSEQFF. CDR3 nucleotides: TGTGCCAGCAGTGAAGTATCGGAGCAGTTCTTC.

Comments on this clone: Different DNA sequences within this sample yield the same CDR3. The chain couples TRBV5-1 to TRBJ2-5; TRBD1 agrees at 7 bases. The CDR3 runs to 13 residues. Unmatched junction bases numbered 1, after V lost 2 bases and J lost 3 bases. Per the germline V gene, CDR1 is SGHRS and CDR2 is YFSETQ. The CDR3 sequence: CASSFGTEETQYF. CDR3 coding DNA: TGCGCCAGCAGCTTCGGGACAGAAGAGACCCAGTACTTC. Together with reference TRBV5-1 and TRBJ2-5, the CDR3 gives the full variable domain: KAGVTQTPRYLIKTRGQQVTLSCSPISGHRSVSWYQQTPGQGLQFLFEYFSETQRNKGNFPGRFSGRQFSNSRSEMNVSTLELGDSALYLCASSFGTEETQYFGPGTRLLVL.

The chain couples TRBV11-3 to TRBJ2-5, with D perhaps matching TRBD2 (6 bases). CDR1 is SGHNT and CDR2 is YENEEA in the germline V gene. The CDR3 has 17 residues. V dropped 5 bases and J dropped 5 bases, with 24 bases sitting between them. CDR3 region: CASSPGLGLPAGETQYF. The CDR3 nucleotides are TGTGCCAGCAGCCCCGGCTTGGGACTCCCGGCGGGGGAGACCCAGTACTTC.

This chain joins TRBV25-1 and TRBJ2-7; possibly TRBD2 for D (6 bases). With 4 bases removed from V and 4 bases from J, the gap between germline ends came to 11 bases. CDR3 size: 13 residues. In germline, CDR1 is MGHDK, CDR2 SYGVNS. The CDR3 DNA reads as TGTGCCAGCAGTGGCAACGGACTATACGAGCAGTACTTC. This sequence encodes CASSGNGLYEQYF.

This chain connects TRBV5-1 to TRBJ1-2; D may be TRBD1 (5 bases). Trimming left V 4 bases short and J 5 bases short, with 15 bases between. Germline CDR1 SGHRS, CDR2 YFSETQ. The CDR3 spans 14 residues. CDR3 amino acids: CASSQQGKSYGYTF. The DNA for the CDR3 is TGCGCCAGCAGCCAGCAGGGTAAATCGTATGGCTACACCTTC.